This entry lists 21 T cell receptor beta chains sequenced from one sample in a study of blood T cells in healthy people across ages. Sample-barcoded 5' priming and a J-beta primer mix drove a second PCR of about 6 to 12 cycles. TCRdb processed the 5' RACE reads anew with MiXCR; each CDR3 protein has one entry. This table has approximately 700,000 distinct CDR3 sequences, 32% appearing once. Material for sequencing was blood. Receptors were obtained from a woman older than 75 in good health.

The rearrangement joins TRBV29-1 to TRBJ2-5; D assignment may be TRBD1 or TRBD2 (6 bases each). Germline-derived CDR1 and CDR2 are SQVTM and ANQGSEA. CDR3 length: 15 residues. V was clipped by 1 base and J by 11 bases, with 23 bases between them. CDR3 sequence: CSVEVLATGSGEQYF. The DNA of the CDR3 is TGCAGCGTTGAAGTCCTAGCTACAGGGTCGGGGGAGCAGTACTTC. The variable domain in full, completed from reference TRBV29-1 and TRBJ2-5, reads SAVISQKPSRDICQRGTSLTIQCQVDSQVTMMFWYRQQPGQSLTLIATANQGSEATYESGFVIDKFPISRPNLTFSTLTVSNMSPEDSSIYLCSVEVLATGSGEQYFGPGTRLLVL.

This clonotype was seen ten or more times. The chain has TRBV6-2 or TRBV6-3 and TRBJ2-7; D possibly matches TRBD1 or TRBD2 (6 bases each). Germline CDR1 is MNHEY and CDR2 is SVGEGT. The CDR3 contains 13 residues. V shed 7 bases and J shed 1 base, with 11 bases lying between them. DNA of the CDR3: TGTGCCAGCACCAGGAGGGGGTCCTACGAGCAGTACTTC. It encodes CASTRRGSYEQYF.

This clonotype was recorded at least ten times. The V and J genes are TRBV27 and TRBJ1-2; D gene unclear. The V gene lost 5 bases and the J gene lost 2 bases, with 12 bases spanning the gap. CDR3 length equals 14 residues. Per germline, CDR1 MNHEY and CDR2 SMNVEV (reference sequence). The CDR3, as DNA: TGTGCCAGCAGTGCCCATGGCGGAAACTATGGCTACACCTTC. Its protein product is CASSAHGGNYGYTF.

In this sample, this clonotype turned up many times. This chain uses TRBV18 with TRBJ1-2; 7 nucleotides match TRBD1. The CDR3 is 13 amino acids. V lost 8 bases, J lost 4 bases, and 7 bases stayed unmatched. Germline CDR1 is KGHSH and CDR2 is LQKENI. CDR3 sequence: CASSPDRVYGYTF. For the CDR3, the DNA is TGTGCCAGCAGTCCCGACAGGGTCTATGGCTACACCTTC.

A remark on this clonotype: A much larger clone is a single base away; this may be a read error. The CDR3 region is CASRDARGSSGYTF. The DNA of the CDR3 is TGTGCCAGCAGGGATGCTCGGGGTTCGAGCGGCTACACCTTC. The V and J genes are TRBV6-1 and TRBJ1-2, with D hard to call. V lost 6 bases to trimming and J lost 8 bases, with 19 bases between them. Germline CDR1 MNHNS, CDR2 SASEGT. CDR3 length equals 14 residues.

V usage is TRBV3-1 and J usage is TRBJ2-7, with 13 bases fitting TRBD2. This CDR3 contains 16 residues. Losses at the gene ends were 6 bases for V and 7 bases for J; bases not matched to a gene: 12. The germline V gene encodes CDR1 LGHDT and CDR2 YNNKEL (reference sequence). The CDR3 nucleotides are TGTGCCAGCAGACTACTAGCGGGGGGGCCGCGGAATGAGCAGTACTTC. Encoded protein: CASRLLAGGPRNEQYF.

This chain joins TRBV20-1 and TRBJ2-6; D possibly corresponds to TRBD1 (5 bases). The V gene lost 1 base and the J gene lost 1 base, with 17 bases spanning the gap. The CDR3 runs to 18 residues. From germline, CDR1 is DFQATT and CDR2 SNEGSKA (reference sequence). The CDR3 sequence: CSARVKGQAKSGANVLTF. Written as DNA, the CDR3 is TGCAGTGCTAGAGTTAAGGGGCAGGCAAAGTCTGGGGCCAACGTCCTGACTTTC.

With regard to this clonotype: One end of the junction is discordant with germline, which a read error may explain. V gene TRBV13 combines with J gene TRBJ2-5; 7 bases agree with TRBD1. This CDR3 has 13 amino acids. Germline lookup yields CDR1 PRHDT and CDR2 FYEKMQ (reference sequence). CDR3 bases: TGTGTCAGCAGCTTTAACAGGGGCACGGCCCAGTACTTC. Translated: CVSSFNRGTAQYF.

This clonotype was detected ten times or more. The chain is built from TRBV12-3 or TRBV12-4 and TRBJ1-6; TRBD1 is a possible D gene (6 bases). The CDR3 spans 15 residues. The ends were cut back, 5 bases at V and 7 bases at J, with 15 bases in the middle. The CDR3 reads CASSQQQGNNSPLHF. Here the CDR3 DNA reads TGTGCCAGCAGTCAACAGCAGGGGAACAATTCACCCCTCCACTTT.

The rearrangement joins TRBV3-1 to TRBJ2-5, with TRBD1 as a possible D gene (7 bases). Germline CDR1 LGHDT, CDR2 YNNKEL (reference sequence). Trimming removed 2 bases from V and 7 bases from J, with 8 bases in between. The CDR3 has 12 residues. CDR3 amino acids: CASSQQGGTQYF. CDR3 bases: TGTGCCAGCAGCCAACAGGGGGGGACCCAGTACTTC.

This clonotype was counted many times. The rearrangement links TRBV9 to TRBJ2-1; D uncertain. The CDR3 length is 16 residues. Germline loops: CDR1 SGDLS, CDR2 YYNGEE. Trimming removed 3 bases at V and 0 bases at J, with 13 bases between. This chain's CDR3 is CASSALGVSSYNEQFF. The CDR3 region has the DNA TGTGCCAGCAGCGCCCTTGGGGTAAGCTCCTACAATGAGCAGTTCTTC.

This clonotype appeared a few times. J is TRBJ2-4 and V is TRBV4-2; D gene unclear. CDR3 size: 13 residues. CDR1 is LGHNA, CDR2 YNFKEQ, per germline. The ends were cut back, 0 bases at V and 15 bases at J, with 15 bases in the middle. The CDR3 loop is CASSQDRLQPGYF. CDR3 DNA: TGTGCCAGCAGCCAAGATCGCCTCCAACCGGGGTACTTC.

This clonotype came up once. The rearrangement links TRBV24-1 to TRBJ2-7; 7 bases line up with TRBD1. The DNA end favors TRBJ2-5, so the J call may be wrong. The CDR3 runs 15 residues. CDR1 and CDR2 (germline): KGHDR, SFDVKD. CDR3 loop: CATSGSRGSGETQYF. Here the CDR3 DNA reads TGTGCCACCAGTGGTTCCAGGGGGTCTGGAGAGACCCAGTACTTC.

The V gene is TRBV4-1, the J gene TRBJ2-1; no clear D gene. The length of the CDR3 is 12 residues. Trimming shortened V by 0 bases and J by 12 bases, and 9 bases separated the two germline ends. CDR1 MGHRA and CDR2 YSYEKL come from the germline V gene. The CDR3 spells CASSQERSGQFF. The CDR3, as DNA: TGCGCCAGCAGCCAAGAGCGCTCGGGGCAGTTCTTC.

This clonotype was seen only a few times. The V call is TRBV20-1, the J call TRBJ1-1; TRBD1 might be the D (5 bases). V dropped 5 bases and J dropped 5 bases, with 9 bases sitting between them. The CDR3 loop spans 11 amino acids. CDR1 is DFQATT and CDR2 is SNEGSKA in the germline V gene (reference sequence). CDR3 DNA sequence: TGCAGTGCTCGACAGAATACTGAAGCTTTCTTT. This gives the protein CSARQNTEAFF.

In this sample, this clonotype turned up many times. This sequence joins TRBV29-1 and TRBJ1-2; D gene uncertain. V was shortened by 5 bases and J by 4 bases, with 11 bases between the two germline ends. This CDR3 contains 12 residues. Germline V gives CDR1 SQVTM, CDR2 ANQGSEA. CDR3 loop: CSVTGPAYGYTF. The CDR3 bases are TGCAGCGTTACGGGCCCAGCCTATGGCTACACCTTC. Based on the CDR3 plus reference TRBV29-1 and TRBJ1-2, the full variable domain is SAVISQKPSRDICQRGTSLTIQCQVDSQVTMMFWYRQQPGQSLTLIATANQGSEATYESGFVIDKFPISRPNLTFSTLTVSNMSPEDSSIYLCSVTGPAYGYTFGSGTRLTVV.

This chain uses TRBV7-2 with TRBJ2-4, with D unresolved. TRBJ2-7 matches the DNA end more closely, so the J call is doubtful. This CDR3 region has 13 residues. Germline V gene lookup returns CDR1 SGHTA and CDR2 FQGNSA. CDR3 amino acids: CASSFRAADEQYF. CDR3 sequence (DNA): TGTGCCAGCAGCTTTAGGGCCGCGGACGAGCAGTACTTC.

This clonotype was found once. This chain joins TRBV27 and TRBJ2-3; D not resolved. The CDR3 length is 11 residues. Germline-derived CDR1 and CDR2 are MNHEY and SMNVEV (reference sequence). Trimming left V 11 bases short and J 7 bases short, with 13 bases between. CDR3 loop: CACGQEYTQYF. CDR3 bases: TGTGCCTGCGGTCAAGAATATACGCAGTATTTT.

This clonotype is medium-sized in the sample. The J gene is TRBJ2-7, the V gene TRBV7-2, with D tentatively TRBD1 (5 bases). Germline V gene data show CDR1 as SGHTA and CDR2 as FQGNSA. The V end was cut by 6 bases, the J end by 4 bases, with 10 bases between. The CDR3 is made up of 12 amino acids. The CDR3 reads CASRGAGYEQYF. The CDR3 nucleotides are TGTGCCAGCAGAGGGGCAGGGTACGAGCAGTACTTC.

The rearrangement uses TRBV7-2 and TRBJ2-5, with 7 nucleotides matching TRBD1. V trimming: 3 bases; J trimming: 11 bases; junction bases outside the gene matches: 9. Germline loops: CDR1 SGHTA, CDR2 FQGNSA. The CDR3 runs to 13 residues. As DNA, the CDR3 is TGTGCCAGCAGCTTGACAGGGTTCGATGAGCAGTACTTC. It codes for CASSLTGFDEQYF.

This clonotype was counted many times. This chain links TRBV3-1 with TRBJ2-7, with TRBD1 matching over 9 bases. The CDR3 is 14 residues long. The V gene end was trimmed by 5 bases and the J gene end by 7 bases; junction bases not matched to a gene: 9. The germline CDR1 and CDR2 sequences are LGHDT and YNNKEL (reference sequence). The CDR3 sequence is CASSTGTGRREQYF. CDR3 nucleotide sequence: TGTGCCAGCAGCACGGGGACAGGGCGCAGGGAGCAGTACTTC.